This T cell receptor (beta chain) is drawn from a study of cytomegalovirus exposure and HLA in healthy donors. Study-wide points: Because they were indistinguishable, some V segments, including TRBV6-2 and TRBV6-3, were excluded. An analysis was carried out later, and it reportedly showed fewer N-insertions in an Asian-associated ancestry cluster than the approximately 610-donor mean. Follow-up analysis later connected one missense variant in DCLRE1C with trimming of TCR beta V- and J-genes.

The CDR3 extends over 14 amino acids. V lost 6 bases to trimming and J lost 5 bases; unmatched junction nucleotides: 3. The germline gives CDR1 MNHNS, CDR2 SASEGT. PCR amplification relied on 60 Vbeta primers (plus 13 Jbeta primers). In the original processing: Unique TCR beta chains numbered around 80 million in a later analysis, with roughly 11 million shared. This table comes from immunoSEQ multiplex PCR, and its TCRdb copy is limited to in-frame clones, with some not included. Clonal size and the V and J genes are those of that table, whereas D and trimming came from the DNA. The table records approximately 88,000 clones, 55% to 75% of them present only once. Worth noting for this clone: The antigen is unknown.

Sequencing was performed on PBMCs. The receptor was derived from a man aged 55 to 70 in good health and CMV-seronegative. The chain uses TRBV6-1 and TRBJ1-6; 8 bases line up with TRBD1. The CDR3 nucleotides read TGTGCCAGCAGGAGGGACAGGAATAATTCACCCCTCCACTTT. As protein: CASRRDRNNSPLHF.